The clone carrying this TCR beta chain was seen more than once but under ten times. Its antigen is as yet unknown. As part of sample collection, lesional scalp punch biopsies and peripheral blood were taken from alopecia areata patients. Trimming pared 1 base from V and 11 bases from J, leaving 10 bases between. The CDR3 has 12 amino acids. Germline V gives CDR1 SGHAT, CDR2 FQNNGV. After isolation, RNA underwent reverse transcription to generate cDNA as the sequencing template. Produced via immunoSEQ multiplex PCR; TCRdb's table is partial and in-frame only. This table has approximately 98,000 clones, 55% to 70% appearing once. This sample was included in a study of CD8+ T cells in alopecia areata. General study results and limits: The study also sequences resident alphabeta T cells of normal skin in scalp samples. Clonality was higher in lesional than normal scalp, especially in alopecia totalis/universalis. Mice gave a clearer picture of TCR sharing than patients did, possibly for HLA-related reasons.

This chain links TRBV11-2 with TRBJ2-3, with a weak D call TRBD2 (6 bases). The sequenced sample was NKG2D-low CD8+ T cells sorted from blood. This receptor was obtained from a human donor with alopecia areata. The CDR3 DNA reads TGTGCCAGCAGCTTAGGACTAGTCTTGCAGTATTTT. Translated: CASSLGLVLQYF.